This TCR beta chain was sequenced during a study of shared clonotypes between healthy human individuals (dated by TCRdb to 2018 to 2021). Regarding the research as a whole: The cohort included a few men and two women between 18 and 49 years of age. To estimate repertoire size and how much clonotype sharing occurs between individuals, the study deeply sequenced the blood TCR repertoires of several healthy adults. For each donor, CD4 naive and CD4 memory were each given three plates, CD8 naive was given two plates, and CD8 memory was given one plate. Each donor's leukapheresis produced roughly between roughly 0.85 and 9 billion PBMCs. To increase sequencing depth and limit assay-specific biases, TCR repertoire library preparation and sequencing were carried out by different laboratories using diverse techniques. Points the paper makes about the study in general: Compared with non-shared clonotypes, the clonotypes found in all four sorted-subset donors had higher generation probabilities. Even with the large sequencing depth, rarefaction of the sorted-subset datasets indicated that sequencing was incomplete. Naive subsets generally had larger estimated clonotype richness than memory subsets did. The genetic and exposure-history diversity represented was limited by the small number of donors. When a few donors were compared, the shared fraction of clonotypes was around 4.6% for naive CD4, 3% to 4% for naive CD8, 2.3% for memory CD4, and 0.4% for memory CD8. Pairwise subsampling indicated that sequencing depth was expected to affect the degree of clonotype sharing among donors. Only blood was sampled, and tissue TCR repertoires likely differ from those in blood.

Healthy HIV-negative adults with no recently reported acute infections or vaccinations were included as donors. Every donor was a Caucasian adult residing in Nashville, Tennessee, USA. CD4+ T cells were enriched by magnetic negative selection; naive cells were then positively selected on CD45RA, and the negative fraction formed the memory subset. Blood was collected by leukapheresis, and PBMCs were isolated by Ficoll-Histopaque density gradient centrifugation and then cryopreserved in liquid nitrogen vapor phase. Analytical flow cytometry was used to check the purity and quantity of each magnetically sorted T cell population. Each sorted fraction had its genomic DNA isolated and then quantified by UV absorbance on a Nanodrop 2000c. As concerns this clone: The specificity of this receptor is unknown. There are no base qualities to consult, and no much larger clone falls within one base.

From cysteine to phenylalanine, the CDR3 is 14 amino acids long. Kept here is only the CDR3 DNA, which spans 42 bases and is read in frame from base 1. Via the germline V gene, CDR1 is MDHEN and CDR2 SYDVKM. Between the V and J ends, shortened by 8 bases and 5 bases respectively, the junction contains 15 bases. Using the deep immunoSEQ assay, TCR CDR3 regions were amplified from genomic DNA by multiplex PCR. Extracted genomic DNA from each cell subset was distributed evenly across all wells of several immunoSEQ 96-well plates, and each plate was treated as a replicate. For sorted subsets, approximately 190 ng genomic DNA, equal to tens of thousands of T cell genomes, was loaded into each replicate PCR. Purified libraries were quantified with a Qubit 3.0 fluorometer, sized on a Bioanalyzer 2100, and re-quantified with the KAPA Library Quantification kit. Every immunoSEQ 96-well plate was sequenced on a separate single-read 150-cycle Illumina NextSeq 550 flow cell. Per the source publication's procedure: The immunoSEQ output contained only junctional sequences without quality scores, so filtering could not match that applied to full-length reads. Sequences were annotated with PyIR, a Python wrapper for IgBLAST v1.9, using IMGT germline references to assign V/J genes and CDR3. Reads were removed for weak V/J assignments (E-value above 1e-6), missing CDR3, stop codons, out-of-frame junctions, or ambiguous translated residues. V3J clonotypes were defined as sequences sharing an identical inferred V gene, J gene, and CDR3 amino acid sequence. To compute the percentage overlap between repertoires, the number of shared unique clonotypes was divided by the size of the smaller repertoire. Richness of each repertoire was evaluated using RTK rarefaction, the Chao1 estimator, and Recon v2.1 estimates of unobserved clonotypes. Generation probabilities for all TCRbeta clonotypes obtained by the gDNA method from several donors were computed using OLGA. TCRdb provides this immuneACCESS table in a form limited to in-frame rearrangements. Some clones are lacking; in checked studies, under half of them reflect an unresolved V gene, and why the rest are absent is not known. V and J calls and clone size follow that table, whereas D and trimming were derived from the DNA. The table for this sample lists some 680,000 clones; 73% of them were counted only once. Of the sample, 1.5% to 2% is held by the ten largest clones.

Sequences were obtained from memory CD4+ T cells sorted from blood. The intended sense of this specimen's cell subset or site label: CD45RA-negative fraction. The V and J segments used are TRBV28 and TRBJ1-4, with a weak D call of TRBD1 (6 bases match). This TCR came from a woman aged 25 to 39 in good health. The sequence in DNA is TGTGCCAGCTCCGGGGACACCTCGAATGAAAAACTGTTTTTT. It codes for CASSGDTSNEKLFF.